This section outlines one T cell receptor (beta chain) sequence together with its context. Its target is unknown. RNA in amounts of about 0.5 to 1 ug was reverse transcribed with random hexamers. The CDR3 of TCR beta was amplified by immunoSEQ multiplex PCR across 54 Vbeta and 13 Jbeta. MiXCR, run by TCRdb on the immunoSEQ multiplex PCR reads, gives a single entry per CDR3 protein. The repertoire holds around 69,000 distinct CDR3 sequences, with around 93% as singletons. This specimen comes from a study of CD8 T cells in Susac syndrome. Across the study: Blood was drawn from patients with Susac syndrome. At that point, they were therapy-naive, on corticosteroids, or on intravenous immunoglobulin alone. Notes on the study in general: In Susac syndrome, CD8+ expansion was highest in TEMRA and active disease. The total CD8+ repertoires yielded fewer than 20 Susac-specific public clones and the CD8+ TEMRA repertoires yielded about 5.

Per the germline V gene, CDR1 is DFQATT and CDR2 is SNEGSKA (reference sequence). The CDR3 covers 11 residues. The ends were cut back, 4 bases at V and 5 bases at J, with 9 bases in the middle. This receptor was taken from a human donor with Susac syndrome. The chain combines TRBV20-1 with TRBJ2-7; the D gene is possibly TRBD2 (5 bases). Source material: CD8+ T cells from PBMCs. The CDR3 spells CSAMEDHEQYF. CDR3 coding DNA: TGCAGTGCTATGGAGGACCACGAGCAGTACTTC.